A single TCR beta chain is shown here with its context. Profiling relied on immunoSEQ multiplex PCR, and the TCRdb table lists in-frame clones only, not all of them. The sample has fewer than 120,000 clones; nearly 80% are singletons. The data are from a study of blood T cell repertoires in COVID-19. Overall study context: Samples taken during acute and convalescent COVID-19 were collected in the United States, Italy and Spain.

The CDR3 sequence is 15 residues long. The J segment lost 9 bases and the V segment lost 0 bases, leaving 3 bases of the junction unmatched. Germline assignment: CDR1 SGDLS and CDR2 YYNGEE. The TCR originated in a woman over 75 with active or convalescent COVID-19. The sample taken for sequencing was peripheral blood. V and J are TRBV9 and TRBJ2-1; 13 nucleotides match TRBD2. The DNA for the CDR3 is TGTGCCAGCAGCGTAGGGACTAGCGGGAGTGTTGAGCAGTTCTTC. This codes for CASSVGTSGSVEQFF.